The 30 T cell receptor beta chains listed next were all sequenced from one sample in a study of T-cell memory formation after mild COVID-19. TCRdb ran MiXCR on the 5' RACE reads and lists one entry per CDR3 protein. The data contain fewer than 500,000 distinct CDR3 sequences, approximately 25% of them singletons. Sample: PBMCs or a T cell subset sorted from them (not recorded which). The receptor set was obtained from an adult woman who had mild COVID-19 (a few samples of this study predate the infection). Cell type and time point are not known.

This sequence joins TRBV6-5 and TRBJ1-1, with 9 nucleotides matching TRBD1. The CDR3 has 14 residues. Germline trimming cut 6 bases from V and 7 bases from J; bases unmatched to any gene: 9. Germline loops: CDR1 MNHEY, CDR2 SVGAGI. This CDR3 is CASREQQGAGEAFF. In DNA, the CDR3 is TGTGCCAGCAGAGAACAACAGGGGGCTGGTGAAGCTTTCTTT.

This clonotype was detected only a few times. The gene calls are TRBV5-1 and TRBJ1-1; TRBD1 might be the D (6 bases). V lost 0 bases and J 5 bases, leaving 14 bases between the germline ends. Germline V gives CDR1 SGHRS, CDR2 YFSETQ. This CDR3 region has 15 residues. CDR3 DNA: TGCGCCAGCAGCTTGGTTACAGGGATGGGGACTGAAGCTTTCTTT. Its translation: CASSLVTGMGTEAFF.

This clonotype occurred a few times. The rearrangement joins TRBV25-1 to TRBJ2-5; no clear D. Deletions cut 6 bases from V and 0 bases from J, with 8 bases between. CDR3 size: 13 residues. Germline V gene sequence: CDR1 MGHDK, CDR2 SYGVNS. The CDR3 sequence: CASSSAYQETQYF. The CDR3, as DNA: TGTGCCAGCAGCTCAGCGTACCAAGAGACCCAGTACTTC.

Written as DNA, the CDR3 is TGCAGTGCTAATAGAGCCGGACGCTTGGATACGCAGTATTTT. It codes for CSANRAGRLDTQYF. The chain couples TRBV20-1 to TRBJ2-3; the D is unclear. Trimming removed 4 bases from V and 6 bases from J, with 17 bases in between. This CDR3 is 14 amino acids long. Germline values: CDR1 DFQATT, CDR2 SNEGSKA (reference sequence).

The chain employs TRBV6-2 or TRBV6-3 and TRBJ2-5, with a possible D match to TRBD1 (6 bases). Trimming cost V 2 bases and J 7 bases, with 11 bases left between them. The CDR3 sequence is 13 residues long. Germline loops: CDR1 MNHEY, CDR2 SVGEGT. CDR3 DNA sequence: TGTGCCAGCAGTTACGGGCTAGGGGGGACCCAGTACTTC. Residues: CASSYGLGGTQYF.

The CDR3 protein is CASSLDGGRDGYTF. The CDR3 DNA reads as TGCGCCAGCAGCTTGGATGGGGGGCGTGATGGCTACACCTTC. The chain links TRBV5-1 to TRBJ1-2; a possible D gene is TRBD1 (6 bases). The CDR3 has 14 amino acids. Trimming pared 0 bases from V and 6 bases from J, leaving 12 bases between. Germline V gene lookup returns CDR1 SGHRS and CDR2 YFSETQ.

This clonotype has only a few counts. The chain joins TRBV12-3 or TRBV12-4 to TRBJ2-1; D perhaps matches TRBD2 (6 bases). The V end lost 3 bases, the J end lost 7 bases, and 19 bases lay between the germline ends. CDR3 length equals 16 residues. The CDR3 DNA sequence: TGTGCCAGCAGTTTGCCCCTAGGAGGGCCGCGGAATGAGCAGTTCTTC. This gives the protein CASSLPLGGPRNEQFF.

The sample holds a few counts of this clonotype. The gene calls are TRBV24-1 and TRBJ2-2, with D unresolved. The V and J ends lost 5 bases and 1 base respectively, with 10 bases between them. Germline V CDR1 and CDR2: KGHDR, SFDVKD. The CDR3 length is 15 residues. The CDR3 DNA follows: TGTGCCACCAGTGTGGGCCAGGTGAACACCGGGGAGCTGTTTTTT. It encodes CATSVGQVNTGELFF.

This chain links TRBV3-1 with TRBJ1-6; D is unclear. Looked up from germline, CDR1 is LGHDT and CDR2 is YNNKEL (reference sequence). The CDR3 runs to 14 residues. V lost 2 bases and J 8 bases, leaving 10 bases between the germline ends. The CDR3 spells CASSQTATDSPLHF. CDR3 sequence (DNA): TGTGCCAGCAGCCAAACCGCTACAGATTCACCCCTCCACTTT.

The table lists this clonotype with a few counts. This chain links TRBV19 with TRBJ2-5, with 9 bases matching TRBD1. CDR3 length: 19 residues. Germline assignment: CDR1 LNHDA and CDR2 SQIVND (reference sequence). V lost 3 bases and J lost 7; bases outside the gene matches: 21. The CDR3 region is CASSIRYRPNRGRRVTQYF. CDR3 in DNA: TGTGCCAGTAGTATTCGGTACAGACCGAACAGGGGGCGAAGAGTGACCCAGTACTTC.

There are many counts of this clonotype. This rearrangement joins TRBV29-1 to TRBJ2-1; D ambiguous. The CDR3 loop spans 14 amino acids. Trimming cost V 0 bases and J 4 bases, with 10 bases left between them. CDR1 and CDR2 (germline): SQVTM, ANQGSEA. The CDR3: CSVEDQVGYNEQFF. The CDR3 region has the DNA TGCAGCGTTGAAGATCAAGTCGGGTACAATGAGCAGTTCTTC.

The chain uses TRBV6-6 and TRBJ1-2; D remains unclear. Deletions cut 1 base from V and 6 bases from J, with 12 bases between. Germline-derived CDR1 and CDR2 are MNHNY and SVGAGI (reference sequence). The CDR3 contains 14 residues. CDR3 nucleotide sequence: TGTGCCAGCAGTTACTGGGCGGGGTTGGATGGCTACACCTTC. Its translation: CASSYWAGLDGYTF.

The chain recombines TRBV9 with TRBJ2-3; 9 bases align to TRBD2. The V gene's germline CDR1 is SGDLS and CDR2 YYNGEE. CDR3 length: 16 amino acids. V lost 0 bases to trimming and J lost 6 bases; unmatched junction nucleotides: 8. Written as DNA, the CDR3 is TGTGCCAGCAGCGTAGGTGGACTAGCGAAATCGGATACGCAGTATTTT. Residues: CASSVGGLAKSDTQYF. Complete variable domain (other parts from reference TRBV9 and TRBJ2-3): DSGVTQTPKHLITATGQRVTLRCSPRSGDLSVYWYQQSLDQGLQFLIQYYNGEERAKGNILERFSAQQFPDLHSELNLSSLELGDSALYFCASSVGGLAKSDTQYFGPGTRLTVL.

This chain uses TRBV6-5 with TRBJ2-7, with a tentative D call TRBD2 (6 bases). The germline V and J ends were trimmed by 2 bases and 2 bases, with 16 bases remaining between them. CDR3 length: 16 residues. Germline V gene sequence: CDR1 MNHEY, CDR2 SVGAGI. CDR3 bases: TGTGCCAGCAGTTACGGTCTTTGGAGGGCCCCCTACGAGCAGTACTTC. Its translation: CASSYGLWRAPYEQYF.

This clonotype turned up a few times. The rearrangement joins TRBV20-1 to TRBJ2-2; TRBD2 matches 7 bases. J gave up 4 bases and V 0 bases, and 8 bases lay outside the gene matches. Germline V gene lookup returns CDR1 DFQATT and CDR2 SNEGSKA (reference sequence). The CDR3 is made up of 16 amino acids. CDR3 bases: TGCAGTGCTAGAGATCTTGCTAGCGGCCTCACCGGGGAGCTGTTTTTT. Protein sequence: CSARDLASGLTGELFF.

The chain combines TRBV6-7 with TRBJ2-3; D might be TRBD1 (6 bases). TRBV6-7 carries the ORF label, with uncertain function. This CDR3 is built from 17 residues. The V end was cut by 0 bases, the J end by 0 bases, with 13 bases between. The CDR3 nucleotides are TGTGCCAGCAGTTACTCGAATGGACAGCTTAGCACAGATACGCAGTATTTT. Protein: CASSYSNGQLSTDTQYF.

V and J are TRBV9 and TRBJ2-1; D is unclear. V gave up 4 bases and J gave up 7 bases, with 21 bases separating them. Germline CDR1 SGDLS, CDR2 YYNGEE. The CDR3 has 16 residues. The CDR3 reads CASSPRFNEIRNEQFF. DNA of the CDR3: TGTGCCAGCAGCCCTCGTTTTAACGAAATAAGGAATGAGCAGTTCTTC. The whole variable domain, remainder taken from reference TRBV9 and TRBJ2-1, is DSGVTQTPKHLITATGQRVTLRCSPRSGDLSVYWYQQSLDQGLQFLIQYYNGEERAKGNILERFSAQQFPDLHSELNLSSLELGDSALYFCASSPRFNEIRNEQFFGPGTRLTVL.

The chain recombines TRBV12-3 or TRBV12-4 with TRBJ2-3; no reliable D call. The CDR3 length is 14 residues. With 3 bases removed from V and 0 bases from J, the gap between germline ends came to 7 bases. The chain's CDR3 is CASSFRVSTDTQYF. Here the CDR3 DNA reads TGTGCCAGCAGTTTTAGGGTTAGCACAGATACGCAGTATTTT.

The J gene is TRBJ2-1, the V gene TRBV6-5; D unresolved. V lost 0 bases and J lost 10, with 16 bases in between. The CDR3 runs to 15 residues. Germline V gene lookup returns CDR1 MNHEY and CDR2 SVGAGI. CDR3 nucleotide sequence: TGTGCCAGCAGTTACTCACCACCTCCGGCAGGAGAGCAGTTCTTC. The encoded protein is CASSYSPPPAGEQFF.

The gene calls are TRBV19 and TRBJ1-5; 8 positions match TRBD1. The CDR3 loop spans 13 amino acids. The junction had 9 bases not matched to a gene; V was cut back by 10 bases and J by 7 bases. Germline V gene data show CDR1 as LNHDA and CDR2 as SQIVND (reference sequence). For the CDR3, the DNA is TGTGCCACCACAACTACAGGGGGGCAGCCCCAGCATTTT. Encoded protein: CATTTTGGQPQHF.

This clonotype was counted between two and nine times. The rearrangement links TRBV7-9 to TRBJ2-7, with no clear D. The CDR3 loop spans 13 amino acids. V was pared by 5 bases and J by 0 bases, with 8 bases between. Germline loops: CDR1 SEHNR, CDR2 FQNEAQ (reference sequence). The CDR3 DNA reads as TGTGCCAGCAGCCGGAGAGACTCCTACGAGCAGTACTTC. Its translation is CASSRRDSYEQYF.

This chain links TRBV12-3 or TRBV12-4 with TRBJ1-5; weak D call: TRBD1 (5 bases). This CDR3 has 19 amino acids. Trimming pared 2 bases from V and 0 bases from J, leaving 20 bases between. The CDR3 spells CASSLPAGTRAGSNQPQHF. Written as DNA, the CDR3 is TGTGCCAGCAGTTTACCTGCAGGGACGAGGGCGGGTAGCAATCAGCCCCAGCATTTT.

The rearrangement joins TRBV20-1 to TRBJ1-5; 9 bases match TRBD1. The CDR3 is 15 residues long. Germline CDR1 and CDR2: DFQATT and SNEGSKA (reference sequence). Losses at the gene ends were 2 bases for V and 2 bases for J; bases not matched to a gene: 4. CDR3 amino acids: CSARTGGEGNQPQHF. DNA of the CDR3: TGCAGTGCTAGAACAGGGGGCGAGGGCAATCAGCCCCAGCATTTT.

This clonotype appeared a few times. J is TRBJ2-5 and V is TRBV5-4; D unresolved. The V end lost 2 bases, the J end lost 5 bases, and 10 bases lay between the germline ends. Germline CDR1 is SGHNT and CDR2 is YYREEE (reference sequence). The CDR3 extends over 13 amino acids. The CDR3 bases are TGTGCCAGCAGCTTTAATAGCAGGGAGACCCAGTACTTC. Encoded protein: CASSFNSRETQYF. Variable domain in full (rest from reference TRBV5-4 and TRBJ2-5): ETGVTQSPTHLIKTRGQQVTLRCSSQSGHNTVSWYQQALGQGPQFIFQYYREEENGRGNFPPRFSGLQFPNYSSELNVNALELDDSALYLCASSFNSRETQYFGPGTRLLVL.

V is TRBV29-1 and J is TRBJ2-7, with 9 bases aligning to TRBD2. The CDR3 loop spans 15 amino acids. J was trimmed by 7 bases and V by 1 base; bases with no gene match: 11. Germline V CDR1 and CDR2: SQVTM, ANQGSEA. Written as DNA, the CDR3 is TGCAGCGTTGAAGCACTAGCGGGCCCCCTGGGGGAGCAGTACTTC. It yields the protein CSVEALAGPLGEQYF.

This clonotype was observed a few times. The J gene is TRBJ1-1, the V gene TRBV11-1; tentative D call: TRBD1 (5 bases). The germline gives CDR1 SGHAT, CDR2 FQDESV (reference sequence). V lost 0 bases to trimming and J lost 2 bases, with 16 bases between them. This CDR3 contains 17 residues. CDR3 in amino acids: CASSLAGKGWINTEAFF. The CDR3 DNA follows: TGTGCCAGCAGCTTAGCAGGCAAGGGGTGGATTAACACTGAAGCTTTCTTT.

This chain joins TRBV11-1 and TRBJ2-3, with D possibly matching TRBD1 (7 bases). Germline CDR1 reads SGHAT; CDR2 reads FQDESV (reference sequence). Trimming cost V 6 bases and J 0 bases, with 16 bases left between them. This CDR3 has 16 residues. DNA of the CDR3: TGTGCCAGCAGGGAAGCGACAGGGACTAGCACAGATACGCAGTATTTT. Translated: CASREATGTSTDTQYF.

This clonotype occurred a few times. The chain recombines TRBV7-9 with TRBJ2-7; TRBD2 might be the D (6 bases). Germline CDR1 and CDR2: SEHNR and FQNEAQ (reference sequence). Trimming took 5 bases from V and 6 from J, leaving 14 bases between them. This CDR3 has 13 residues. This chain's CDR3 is CASSHSGGFEQYF. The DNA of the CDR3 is TGTGCCAGCAGCCACTCTGGAGGGTTCGAGCAGTACTTC.

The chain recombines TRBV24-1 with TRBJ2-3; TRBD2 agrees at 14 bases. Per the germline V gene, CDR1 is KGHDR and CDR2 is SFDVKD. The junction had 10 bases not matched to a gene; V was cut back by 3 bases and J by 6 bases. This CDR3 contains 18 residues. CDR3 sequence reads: CATSDRLTSGGAGDTQYF. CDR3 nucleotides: TGTGCCACCAGTGATCGCTTGACTAGCGGGGGGGCCGGGGATACGCAGTATTTT.

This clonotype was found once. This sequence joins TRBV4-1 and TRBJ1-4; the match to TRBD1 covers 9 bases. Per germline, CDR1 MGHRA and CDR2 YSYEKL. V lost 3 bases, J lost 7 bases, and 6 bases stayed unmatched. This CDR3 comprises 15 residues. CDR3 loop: CASSQVTGGFEKLFF. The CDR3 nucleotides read TGCGCCAGCAGCCAGGTCACAGGGGGCTTTGAAAAACTGTTTTTT.